Listed here are 15 T cell receptor beta chains from one sample, sequenced in a study of cytomegalovirus exposure and HLA in healthy donors. A multiplex PCR was run with 60 Vbeta primers and 13 Jbeta primers. Sequencing used immunoSEQ multiplex PCR; TCRdb keeps in-frame clones, though not all of them. The sample yields 100,000 to 150,000 clones, more than 70% seen once. Material: PBMCs. These receptors were obtained from a woman aged 50 to 65 in good health and CMV-seropositive.

The chain combines TRBV4-2 with TRBJ2-5, with unresolved D. The CDR3 runs to 13 residues. Deletions cut 1 base from V and 5 bases from J, with 8 bases between. Germline V gene data show CDR1 as LGHNA and CDR2 as YNFKEQ. CDR3 sequence (DNA): TGTGCCAGCAGCCAAGCGAGTCGGGAGACCCAGTACTTC. It is translated as CASSQASRETQYF.

This clone showed up just once. The junction differs from germline at one of its ends, possibly a read error. The chain recombines TRBV19 with TRBJ2-5, with TRBD2 as a possible D gene (6 bases). Per the germline V gene, CDR1 is LNHDA and CDR2 is SQIVND (reference sequence). The CDR3 runs to 13 residues. The CDR3 coding sequence is TGTGCCAGTAGTATTGGAGGGCAAGAGATCCAGTACTTC. Encoded protein: CASSIGGQEIQYF.

This clone came up a few times. The genes are TRBV30 and TRBJ2-3, with TRBD2 matching over 9 bases. V lost 1 base and J lost 11; bases outside the gene matches: 10. The CDR3 is 14 residues long. Germline CDR1 reads GTSNPN; CDR2 reads SVGIG (reference sequence). DNA for the CDR3: TGTGCCTGGAGTGATGGTAGCGGGAGTATCAAGCAGTATTTT. This codes for CAWSDGSGSIKQYF.

V and J are TRBV5-4 and TRBJ2-5, with 10 bases identical to TRBD2. Germline CDR1 reads SGHNT; CDR2 reads YYREEE (reference sequence). Trimming removed 4 bases from V and 5 bases from J; junction bases left unmatched: 8. The CDR3 is 15 residues long. The CDR3 here is CASSRSGTSAETQYF. In nucleotides, the CDR3 is TGTGCCAGCAGCCGGTCCGGGACTAGCGCCGAGACCCAGTACTTC.

J is TRBJ1-2 and V is TRBV4-3, with TRBD1 matching 7 bases. V shed 1 base, J shed 7 bases, and the junction held 6 bases outside the gene matches. Germline V lookup: CDR1 LGHNA, CDR2 YSLEER. The CDR3 has 14 residues. The CDR3, as DNA: TGCGCCAGCAGCCAAGTGACAGGGAGTGGTGGCTACACCTTC. Amino acids: CASSQVTGSGGYTF.

V and J are TRBV30 and TRBJ2-3; 10 bases agree with TRBD2. The V segment lost 2 bases and the J segment 2 bases; nucleotides outside the gene matches: 19. Germline CDR1 and CDR2: GTSNPN and SVGIG (reference sequence). The CDR3 extends over 20 amino acids. The CDR3 DNA follows: TGTGCCTGGAGTCGAAGTCGGCTAGCGGGGGAGATTTTTCCCACAGATACGCAGTATTTT. Its protein is CAWSRSRLAGEIFPTDTQYF.

The rearrangement uses TRBV7-2 and TRBJ1-2, with D maybe TRBD1 (5 bases). The CDR3 totals 14 residues. V was cut by 5 bases and J by 8 bases, with 18 bases left in between. Germline CDR1 is SGHTA and CDR2 is FQGNSA. The CDR3 loop reads CASSPGTREEGYTF. DNA for the CDR3: TGTGCCAGCAGCCCCGGGACGCGGGAGGAGGGCTACACCTTC.

A remark on this clone: Mismatch with germline at one junction end may stem from a read error. This chain connects TRBV7-7 to TRBJ2-2, with 10 bases identical to TRBD1. Germline CDR1 reads SSHAT; CDR2 reads FNYEAQ (reference sequence). The CDR3 sequence is 16 residues long. The CDR3 sequence is CASSMTGGVNTGELFF. In nucleotides, the CDR3 is TGTGCTAGCAGCATGACAGGGGGCGTGAACACCGGGGAGCTGTTTTTT. Using reference TRBV7-7 and TRBJ2-2 for the parts outside the CDR3, the full variable domain is GAGVSQSPRYKVTKRGQDVTLRCDPISSHATLYWYQQALGQGPEFLTYFNYEAQPDKSGLPSDRFSAERPEGSISTLTIQRTEQRDSAMYRCASSMTGGVNTGELFFGEGSRLTVL.

The J gene is TRBJ2-5, the V gene TRBV7-2, with D maybe TRBD2 (6 bases). With 3 bases removed from V and 1 base from J, the gap between germline ends came to 9 bases. Germline loops: CDR1 SGHTA, CDR2 FQGNSA. CDR3 length equals 14 residues. The CDR3 sequence is CASSFGGTQETQYF. The DNA of the CDR3 is TGTGCCAGCAGCTTCGGCGGGACCCAAGAGACCCAGTACTTC.

The CDR3 sequence is CASSLVSGHGTDTQYF. In DNA form, the CDR3 reads TGTGCCAGCAGCTTAGTTTCGGGACACGGCACAGATACGCAGTATTTT. The chain uses TRBV11-2 and TRBJ2-3; tentative D call: TRBD1 (6 bases). The CDR3 is made up of 16 amino acids. Germline V CDR1 and CDR2: SGHAT, FQNNGV. Between the trimmed V and J ends, which lost 1 base and 1 base, there was a span of 12 bases.

This clone was seen a single time. V gene TRBV23-1 combines with J gene TRBJ2-6; 14 bases match TRBD2. TRBV23-1 is designated an ORF whose function remains uncertain. J lost 3 bases, V lost 4 bases, and 20 bases had no gene match. CDR3 length equals 23 residues. The CDR3 sequence: CASSLLGSITGTSGSGGANVLTF. CDR3 DNA sequence: TGCGCCAGCAGTCTCCTAGGGAGTATCACCGGGACTAGCGGGAGTGGTGGGGCCAACGTCCTGACTTTC.

This chain connects TRBV6-1 to TRBJ1-2, with D possibly being TRBD1 (6 bases). Trimming removed 6 bases at V and 4 bases at J, with 18 bases between. Germline CDR1 and CDR2: MNHNS and SASEGT. The CDR3 loop spans 15 amino acids. The CDR3 region has the DNA TGTGCCAGCAGGGGGGCTCAGTTGTTCGGCTATGGCTACACCTTC. This codes for CASRGAQLFGYGYTF.

V gene TRBV7-9 combines with J gene TRBJ2-1; maybe TRBD1 (5 bases). The CDR3 has 17 amino acids. Trimming shortened V by 2 bases and J by 1 base, and 15 bases separated the two germline ends. In germline, CDR1 is SEHNR, CDR2 FQNEAQ (reference sequence). Written as DNA, the CDR3 is TGTGCCAGCAGCTTAAATACCAGGGAAAGGTCCTACAATGAGCAGTTCTTC. Translating gives CASSLNTRERSYNEQFF.

The rearrangement links TRBV11-2 to TRBJ2-7, with 14 bases matching TRBD2. Germline CDR1 reads SGHAT; CDR2 reads FQNNGV. The CDR3 is 16 amino acids. V lost 3 bases and J lost 7; bases outside the gene matches: 8. The CDR3, as DNA: TGTGCCAGCAGCTTCTCGACTAGCGGGGGGGCTGGGGAGCAGTACTTC. Translated: CASSFSTSGGAGEQYF. The full variable domain, with the rest looked up from reference TRBV11-2 and TRBJ2-7, is EAGVAQSPRYKIIEKRQSVAFWCNPISGHATLYWYQQILGQGPKLLIQFQNNGVVDDSQLPKDRFSAERLKGVDSTLKIQPAKLEDSAVYLCASSFSTSGGAGEQYFGPGTRLTVT.

This clone has a single count. This chain links TRBV9 with TRBJ2-7, with 9 nucleotides matching TRBD1. The CDR3 contains 14 residues. V was pared by 0 bases and J by 6 bases, with 4 bases of the junction left unmatched. Germline V gene data show CDR1 as SGDLS and CDR2 as YYNGEE. The CDR3 here is CASSVEGQGLEQYF. The CDR3 DNA follows: TGTGCCAGCAGCGTAGAGGGACAGGGTCTCGAGCAGTACTTC.